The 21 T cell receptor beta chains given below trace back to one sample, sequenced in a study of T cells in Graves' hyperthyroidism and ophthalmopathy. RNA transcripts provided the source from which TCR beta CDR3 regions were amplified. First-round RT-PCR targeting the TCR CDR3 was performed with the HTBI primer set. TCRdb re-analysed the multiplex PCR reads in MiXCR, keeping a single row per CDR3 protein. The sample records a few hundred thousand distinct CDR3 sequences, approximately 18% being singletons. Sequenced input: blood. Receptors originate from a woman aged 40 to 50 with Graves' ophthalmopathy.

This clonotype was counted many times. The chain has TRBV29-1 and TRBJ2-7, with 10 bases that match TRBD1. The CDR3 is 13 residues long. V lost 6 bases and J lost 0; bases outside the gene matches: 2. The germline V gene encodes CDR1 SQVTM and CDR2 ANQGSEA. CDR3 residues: CSVRTGGSYEQYF. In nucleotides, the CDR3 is TGCAGCGTCCGGACAGGGGGCTCCTACGAGCAGTACTTC.

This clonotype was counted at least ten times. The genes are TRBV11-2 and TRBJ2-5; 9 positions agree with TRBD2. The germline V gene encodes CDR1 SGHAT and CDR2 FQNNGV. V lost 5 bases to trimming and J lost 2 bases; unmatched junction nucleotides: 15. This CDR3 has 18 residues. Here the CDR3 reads CASSPGRAGGMVQETQYF. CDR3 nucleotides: TGTGCCAGCAGCCCCGGACGGGCGGGAGGGATGGTGCAAGAGACCCAGTACTTC.

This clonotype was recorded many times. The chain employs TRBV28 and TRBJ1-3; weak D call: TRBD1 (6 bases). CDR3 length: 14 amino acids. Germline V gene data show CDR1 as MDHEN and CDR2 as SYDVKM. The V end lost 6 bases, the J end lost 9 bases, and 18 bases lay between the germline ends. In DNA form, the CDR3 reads TGTGCCAGCAGCAAGACAGGCCCTCGGGGCACCATATATTTT. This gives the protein CASSKTGPRGTIYF. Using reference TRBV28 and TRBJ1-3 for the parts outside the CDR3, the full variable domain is DVKVTQSSRYLVKRTGEKVFLECVQDMDHENMFWYRQDPGLGLRLIYFSYDVKMKEKGDIPEGYSVSREKKERFSLILESASTNQTSMYLCASSKTGPRGTIYFGEGSWLTVV.

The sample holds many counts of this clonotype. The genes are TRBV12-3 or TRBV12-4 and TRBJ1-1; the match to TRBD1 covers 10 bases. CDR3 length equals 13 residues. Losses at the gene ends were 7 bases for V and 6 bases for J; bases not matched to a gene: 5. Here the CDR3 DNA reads TGTGCCAGCACCGGGACAGGGGACTCTGAAGCTTTCTTT. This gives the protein CASTGTGDSEAFF.

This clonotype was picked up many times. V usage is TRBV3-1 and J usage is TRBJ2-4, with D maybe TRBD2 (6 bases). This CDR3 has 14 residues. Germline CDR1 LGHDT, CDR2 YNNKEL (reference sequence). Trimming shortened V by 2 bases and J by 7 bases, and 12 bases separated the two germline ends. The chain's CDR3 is CASSQTDRGNIQYF. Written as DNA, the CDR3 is TGTGCCAGCAGCCAAACGGACCGGGGGAACATTCAGTACTTC.

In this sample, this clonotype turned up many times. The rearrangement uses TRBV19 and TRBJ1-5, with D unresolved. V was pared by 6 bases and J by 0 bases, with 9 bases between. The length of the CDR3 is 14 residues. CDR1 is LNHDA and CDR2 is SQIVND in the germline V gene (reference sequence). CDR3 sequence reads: CASRTSNSNQPQHF. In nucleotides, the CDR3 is TGTGCCAGTAGGACCTCAAATAGCAATCAGCCCCAGCATTTT.

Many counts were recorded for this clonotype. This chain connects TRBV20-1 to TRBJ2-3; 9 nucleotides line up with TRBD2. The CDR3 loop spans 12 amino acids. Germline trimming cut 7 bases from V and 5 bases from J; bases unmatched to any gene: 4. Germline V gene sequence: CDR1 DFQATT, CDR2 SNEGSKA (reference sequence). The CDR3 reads CSGRAGGDTQYF. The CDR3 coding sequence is TGCAGTGGGCGAGCGGGAGGAGATACGCAGTATTTT.

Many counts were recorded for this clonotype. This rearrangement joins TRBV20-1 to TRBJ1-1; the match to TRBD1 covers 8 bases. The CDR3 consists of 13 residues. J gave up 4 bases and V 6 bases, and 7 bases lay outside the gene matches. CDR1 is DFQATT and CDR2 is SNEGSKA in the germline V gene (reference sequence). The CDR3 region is CSAMTGVSTEAFF. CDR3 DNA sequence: TGCAGTGCCATGACAGGGGTGAGCACTGAAGCTTTCTTT.

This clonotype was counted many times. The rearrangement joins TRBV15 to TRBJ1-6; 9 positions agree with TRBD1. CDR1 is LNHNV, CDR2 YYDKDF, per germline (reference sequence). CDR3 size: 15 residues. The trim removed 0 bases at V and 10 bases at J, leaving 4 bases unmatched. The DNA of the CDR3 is TGTGCCACCAGCAGAGATCGGACAGGGGCCTCACCCCTCCACTTT. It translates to CATSRDRTGASPLHF.

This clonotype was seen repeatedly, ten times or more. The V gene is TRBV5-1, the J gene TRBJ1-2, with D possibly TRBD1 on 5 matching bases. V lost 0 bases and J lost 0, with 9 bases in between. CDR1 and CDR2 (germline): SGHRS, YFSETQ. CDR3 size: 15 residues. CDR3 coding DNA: TGCGCCAGCAGCTTGGTGGGGGACCCTAACTATGGCTACACCTTC. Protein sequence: CASSLVGDPNYGYTF.

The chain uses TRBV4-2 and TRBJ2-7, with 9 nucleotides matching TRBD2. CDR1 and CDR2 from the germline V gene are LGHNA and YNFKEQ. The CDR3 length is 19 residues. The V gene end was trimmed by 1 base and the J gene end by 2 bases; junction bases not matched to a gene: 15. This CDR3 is CASSQASRFLAGDTYEQYF. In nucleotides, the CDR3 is TGTGCCAGCAGCCAAGCATCTCGATTTTTAGCGGGAGATACCTACGAGCAGTACTTC.

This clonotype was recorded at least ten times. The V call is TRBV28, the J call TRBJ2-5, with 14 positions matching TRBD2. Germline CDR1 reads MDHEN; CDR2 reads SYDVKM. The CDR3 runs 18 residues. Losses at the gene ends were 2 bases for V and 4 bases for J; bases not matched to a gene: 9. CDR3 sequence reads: CASSLPKTSGRAGETQYF. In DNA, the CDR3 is TGTGCCAGCAGTTTACCGAAGACTAGCGGGAGGGCCGGAGAGACCCAGTACTTC.

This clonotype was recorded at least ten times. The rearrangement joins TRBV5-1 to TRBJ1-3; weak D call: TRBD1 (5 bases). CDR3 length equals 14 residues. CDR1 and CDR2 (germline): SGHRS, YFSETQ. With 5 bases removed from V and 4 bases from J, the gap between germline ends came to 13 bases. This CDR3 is CASRPDSEGNTIYF. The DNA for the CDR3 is TGCGCCAGCAGACCCGACAGTGAAGGAAACACCATATATTTT. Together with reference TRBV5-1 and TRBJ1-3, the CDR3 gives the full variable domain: KAGVTQTPRYLIKTRGQQVTLSCSPISGHRSVSWYQQTPGQGLQFLFEYFSETQRNKGNFPGRFSGRQFSNSRSEMNVSTLELGDSALYLCASRPDSEGNTIYFGEGSWLTVV.

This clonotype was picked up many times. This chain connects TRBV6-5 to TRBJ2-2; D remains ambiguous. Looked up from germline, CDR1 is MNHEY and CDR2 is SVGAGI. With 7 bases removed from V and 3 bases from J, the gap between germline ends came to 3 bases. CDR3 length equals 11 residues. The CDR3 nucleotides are TGTGCCAGCACCCACACCGGGGAGCTGTTTTTT. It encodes CASTHTGELFF.

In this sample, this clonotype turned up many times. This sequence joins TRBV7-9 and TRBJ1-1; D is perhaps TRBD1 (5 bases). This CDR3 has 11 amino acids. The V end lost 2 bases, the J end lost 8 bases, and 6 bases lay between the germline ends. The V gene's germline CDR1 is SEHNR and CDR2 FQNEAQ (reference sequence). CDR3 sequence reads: CASSLYREAFF. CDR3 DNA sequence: TGTGCCAGCAGCTTATACAGGGAAGCTTTCTTT.

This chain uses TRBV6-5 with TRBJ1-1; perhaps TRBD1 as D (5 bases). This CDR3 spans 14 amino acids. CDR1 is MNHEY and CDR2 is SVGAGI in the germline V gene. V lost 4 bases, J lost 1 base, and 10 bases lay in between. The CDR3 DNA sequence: TGTGCCAGCAGTTCCAGGGTGGGGAACACTGAAGCTTTCTTT. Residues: CASSSRVGNTEAFF.

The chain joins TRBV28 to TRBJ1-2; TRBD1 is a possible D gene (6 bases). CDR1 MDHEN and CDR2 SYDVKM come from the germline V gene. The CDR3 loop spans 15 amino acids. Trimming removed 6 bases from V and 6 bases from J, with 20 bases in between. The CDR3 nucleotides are TGTGCCAGCAGGGTTGGGGGGGCGCAAGGGGATGGCTACACCTTC. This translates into CASRVGGAQGDGYTF.

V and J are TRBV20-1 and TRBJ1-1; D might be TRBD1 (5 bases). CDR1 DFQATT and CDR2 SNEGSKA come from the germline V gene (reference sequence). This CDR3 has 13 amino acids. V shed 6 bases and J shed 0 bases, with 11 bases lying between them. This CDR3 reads CSAPGTMNTEAFF. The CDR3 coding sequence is TGCAGTGCCCCAGGGACCATGAACACTGAAGCTTTCTTT.

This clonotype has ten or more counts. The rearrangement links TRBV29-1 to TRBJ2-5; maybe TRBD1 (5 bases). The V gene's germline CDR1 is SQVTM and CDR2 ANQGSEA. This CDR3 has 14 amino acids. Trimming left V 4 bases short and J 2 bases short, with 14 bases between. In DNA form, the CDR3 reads TGCAGCGTTGGGGGCACAGGCGTGCAAGAGACCCAGTACTTC. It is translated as CSVGGTGVQETQYF.

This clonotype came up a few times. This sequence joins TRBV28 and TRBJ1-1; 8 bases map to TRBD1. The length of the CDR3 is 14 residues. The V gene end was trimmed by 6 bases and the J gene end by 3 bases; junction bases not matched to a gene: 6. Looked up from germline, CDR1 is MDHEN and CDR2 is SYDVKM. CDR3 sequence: CASSQNRGDTEAFF. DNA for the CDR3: TGTGCCAGCAGCCAAAACAGGGGGGACACTGAAGCTTTCTTT.

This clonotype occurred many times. CDR3 nucleotides: TGTGCCACCAGCAGACCGGGGACACCTAACTATGGCTACACCTTC. As protein: CATSRPGTPNYGYTF. The V call is TRBV15, the J call TRBJ1-2; D possibly corresponds to TRBD1 (6 bases). This CDR3 is built from 15 residues. Germline V gives CDR1 LNHNV, CDR2 YYDKDF (reference sequence). The V and J ends lost 2 bases and 0 bases respectively, with 10 bases between them.